Listed below are T cell receptor beta chains from one sample, sequenced in a study of early T cells in non-severe SARS-CoV-2 infection. TCRdb re-called the 5' RACE reads with MiXCR, one entry per CDR3 protein. The sample shows roughly 20,000 distinct CDR3 sequences, more than 5% of them seen only once. The sequences come from whole blood, collected at baseline. These receptors originate from an adult who was a healthcare worker with PCR-confirmed SARS-CoV-2 infection or an uninfected control (not recorded which). The CDR3 runs from the conserved cysteine through the conserved F or W. The D gene is left open where the match is weak. Clone size appears in some rows only: once, few, many, or a class for an expanded clone.

j_gene: TRBJ2-7
v_gene: TRBV3-1
d_gene: TRBD2
abundance: NA
CDR3aa: CASSQDWRGDEQYF
CDR3nt: TGTGCCAGCAGCCAAGATTGGCGGGGGGACGAGCAGTACTTC

j_gene: TRBJ1-6
v_gene: TRBV29-1
d_gene: NA
abundance: few
CDR3aa: CSVADTANSPLHF
CDR3nt: TGCAGCGTTGCCGATACGGCTAATTCACCCCTCCACTTT

j_gene: TRBJ1-1
v_gene: TRBV11-2
d_gene: NA
abundance: few
CDR3aa: CASSLGIISQAFF
CDR3nt: TGTGCCAGCAGCTTAGGGATCATCAGTCAAGCTTTCTTT

j_gene: TRBJ2-3
v_gene: TRBV29-1
d_gene: NA
abundance: NA
CDR3aa: CSVEPPGSTDTQYF
CDR3nt: TGCAGCGTTGAACCCCCAGGGAGCACAGATACGCAGTATTTT

j_gene: TRBJ1-1
v_gene: TRBV5-1
d_gene: NA
abundance: many
CDR3aa: CASSSPGFNTEAFF
CDR3nt: TGCGCCAGCAGCTCCCCAGGGTTTAACACTGAAGCTTTCTTT

j_gene: TRBJ2-1
v_gene: TRBV7-9
d_gene: TRBD2
abundance: medium-sized
CDR3aa: CASSLEVRGDEQFF
CDR3nt: TGTGCCAGCAGCTTAGAAGTCCGGGGGGATGAGCAGTTCTTC

j_gene: TRBJ2-1
v_gene: TRBV7-2
d_gene: NA
abundance: NA
CDR3aa: CASSLEGTHGNEQFF
CDR3nt: TGTGCCAGCAGCTTAGAGGGGACCCACGGCAATGAGCAGTTCTTC

j_gene: TRBJ2-2
v_gene: TRBV5-1
d_gene: TRBD2
abundance: few
CDR3aa: CASSPRTSGGRNTGELFF
CDR3nt: TGCGCCAGCAGCCCCAGGACTAGCGGGGGGCGAAACACCGGGGAGCTGTTTTTT

j_gene: TRBJ1-3
v_gene: TRBV7-6
d_gene: NA
abundance: many
CDR3aa: CASSLRTVSENTIYF
CDR3nt: TGTGCCAGCAGCTTAAGGACAGTCTCTGAAAACACCATATATTTT

j_gene: TRBJ2-3
v_gene: TRBV11-3
d_gene: NA
abundance: few
CDR3aa: CASSLARSTDTQYF
CDR3nt: TGTGCCAGCAGCTTAGCCAGGTCGACAGATACGCAGTATTTT

j_gene: TRBJ2-1
v_gene: TRBV20-1
d_gene: TRBD2
abundance: many
CDR3aa: CSARDPAGGPYNEQFF
CDR3nt: TGCAGTGCTAGAGATCCGGCGGGGGGGCCCTACAATGAGCAGTTCTTC

j_gene: TRBJ1-4
v_gene: TRBV5-1
d_gene: NA
abundance: many
CDR3aa: CASSSAGPRMEKLFF
CDR3nt: TGCGCCAGCAGCTCGGCCGGGCCCCGAATGGAAAAACTGTTTTTT

j_gene: TRBJ2-2
v_gene: TRBV6-4
d_gene: NA
abundance: NA
CDR3aa: CASSYVRGTGELFF
CDR3nt: TGTGCCAGCAGCTACGTAAGGGGGACCGGGGAGCTGTTTTTT

j_gene: TRBJ2-2
v_gene: TRBV24-1
d_gene: NA
abundance: many
CDR3aa: CATSAPSGAQAGELFF
CDR3nt: TGTGCCACCAGTGCCCCTTCGGGGGCGCAAGCCGGGGAGCTGTTTTTT

j_gene: TRBJ2-1
v_gene: TRBV6-6
d_gene: NA
abundance: many
CDR3aa: CASSLQGQHEQFF
CDR3nt: TGTGCCAGCAGTCTTCAGGGGCAACATGAGCAGTTCTTC

j_gene: TRBJ1-2
v_gene: TRBV12-3/TRBV12-4
d_gene: NA
abundance: NA
CDR3aa: CASSLALLTGPSYGYTF
CDR3nt: TGTGCCAGCAGTTTAGCGCTCCTAACCGGGCCGAGCTATGGCTACACCTTC

j_gene: TRBJ1-1
v_gene: TRBV2
d_gene: NA
abundance: many
CDR3aa: CASTVRIEAFF
CDR3nt: TGTGCCAGCACGGTCCGCATTGAAGCTTTCTTT

j_gene: TRBJ2-1
v_gene: TRBV5-4
d_gene: NA
abundance: NA
CDR3aa: CASSLEAEYYNEQFF
CDR3nt: TGTGCCAGCAGCTTGGAAGCGGAGTACTACAATGAGCAGTTCTTC

j_gene: TRBJ2-2
v_gene: TRBV5-1
d_gene: NA
abundance: NA
CDR3aa: CASSLARAGMNTGELFF
CDR3nt: TGCGCCAGCAGCTTGGCTAGGGCAGGGATGAACACCGGGGAGCTGTTTTTT

j_gene: TRBJ1-2
v_gene: TRBV6-5
d_gene: NA
abundance: few
CDR3aa: CASSYNGGYTF
CDR3nt: TGTGCCAGCAGTTACAACGGGGGCTACACCTTC